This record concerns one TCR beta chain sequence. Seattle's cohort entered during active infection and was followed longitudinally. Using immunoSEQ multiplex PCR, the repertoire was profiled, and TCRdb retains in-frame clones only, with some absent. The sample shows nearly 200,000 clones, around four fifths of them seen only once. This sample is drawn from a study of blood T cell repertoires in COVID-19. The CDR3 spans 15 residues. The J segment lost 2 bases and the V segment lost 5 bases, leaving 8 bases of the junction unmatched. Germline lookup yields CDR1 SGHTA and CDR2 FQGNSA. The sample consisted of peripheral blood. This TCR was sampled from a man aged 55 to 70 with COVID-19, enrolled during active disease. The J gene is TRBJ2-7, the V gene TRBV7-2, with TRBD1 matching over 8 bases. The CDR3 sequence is CASSPGTGRTYEQYF. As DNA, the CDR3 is TGTGCCAGCAGCCCCGGGACAGGTAGGACCTACGAGCAGTACTTC.